This entry describes one T cell receptor (beta chain). Original methodology: Estimation of nucleated cell counts relied on the amplification of reference gene primers. TCRdb keeps only in-frame clones here, not all; method: immunoSEQ multiplex PCR. Clonal size and the V and J genes are those of that table, whereas D and trimming came from the DNA. The sample comprises about 22,000 clones, roughly 91% of which are singletons, and 25% to 30% rests with the top ten. Seattle cases were enrolled at active infection and followed longitudinally. This specimen comes from a study of blood T cell repertoires in COVID-19. Overall study: PBMCs, B-cell-depleted T cells, or T cells were the source of the cDNA or gDNA that made up the material.

CDR1 and CDR2 (germline): SQVTM, ANQGSEA. The CDR3 is 15 residues long. Trimming cost V 0 bases and J 3 bases; bases outside gene matches: 7. The receptor comes from a man between 65 and 85 years old with COVID-19, enrolled during active disease. J is TRBJ1-2 and V is TRBV29-1; 7 bases match TRBD1. Material for sequencing was peripheral blood. CDR3 region: CSVEDPRQGHYGYTF. The CDR3 DNA sequence: TGCAGCGTTGAAGATCCGCGACAGGGCCACTATGGCTACACCTTC.